Described below is a single T cell receptor (beta chain) sequence and its context. This sample is drawn from a study of control samples from healthy donors and cancer patients. Repertoires were generated with immunoSEQ multiplex PCR, while TCRdb's copy carries only in-frame clones and drops some. The sample lists about 130,000 clones; 92% were seen once. The CDR3 is made up of 17 amino acids. V gave up 0 bases and J gave up 2 bases; unmatched junction bases: 7. From germline, CDR1 is MNHEY and CDR2 SMNVEV (reference sequence). The source of this sequence is a woman between 45 and 65 years old in good health. The chain carries TRBV27 and TRBJ2-7; TRBD1 aligns across 10 bases. Sequences were obtained from blood. This CDR3 reads CASSLSRGDRGPYEQYF. CDR3 nucleotide sequence: TGTGCCAGCAGTTTATCTCGTGGGGACAGGGGCCCCTACGAGCAGTACTTC.